This TCR beta chain is drawn from a study of T-cell memory formation after mild COVID-19 (dated by TCRdb to about 2021). A note on the overall study: Most TCR sequence clusters were specific to one of the two donors. Two young, previously healthy adult volunteers, one female and one male, were included in the cohort. In a couple of donors, T-cell clones that expanded and contracted after mild COVID-19 were followed by sequencing TCRalpha and TCRbeta repertoires longitudinally. Paper-wide results and their limitations: Some responding clones were detected in pre-infection memory, which suggested that pre-existing cross-reactive memory T cells had joined the SARS-CoV-2 response. Whether the second-wave clones peaking on day 37 were SARS-CoV-2 specific was not confirmed. Contracting CD4+ clones turned up mainly in the CM and EM memory subsets, whereas EMRA was where CD8+ clones were enriched. Clones that contracted from day 15 to 85 showed balanced CD4/CD8 phenotypes, whereas a second wave of clones that expanded from day 15 to 37 leaned towards CD4+. Only a couple of mild cases were covered in the study, and larger cohorts including severe cases with pre-infection samples were considered necessary.

Sequencing was carried out with an Illumina NovaSeq 6000. Using 5'RACE with constant-segment primers, TCRalpha and TCRbeta cDNA libraries were constructed, with sample barcodes and unique molecular identifiers added in the process. Trizol reagent was used to extract RNA from every sample. The libraries were amplified in two PCR steps, and the second step added a second sample barcode and Illumina TruSeq adapters. The libraries were sequenced on an Illumina NovaSeq using 2 x 150 bp paired-end reads. The paper's data handling went like this. Reads were demultiplexed and collapsed into UMI-guided consensus sequences with migec v1.2.7. Using mixcr v2.1.11, UMI consensuses were aligned to TRA and TRB V and J templates and then assembled into clonotypes. Expanded or contracted clonotypes were those called significant by both edgeR and NoisET, with noise models trained on biological replicates. For edgeR calls, the cutoffs were a false discovery rate-adjusted p below 0.01 and a log2 fold-change threshold of 1. As an exploratory analysis of dynamics, max-normalized trajectories of the 1000 most abundant clonotypes were examined by PCA with hierarchical clustering. Separately sequenced CD4+ and CD8+ repertoires were used to assign a CD4 or CD8 phenotype to each responding clone. Using fastp trimming at Q25 and MiXCR clonotype assembly, TCRdb reanalyzed the public sequencing data and kept in-frame beta chains. Each entry merges the rows of one CDR3 protein and shows their most common DNA and genes. These V and J calls derive from TCRdb rather than the authors' analysis. The table for this sample lists about 100,000 distinct CDR3 sequences; around 10% of them were counted only once. Approximately 40% of the sample lies in the top ten.

The CDR3 holds 13 amino acids from the cysteine to the phenylalanine. The retained sequence is limited to the CDR3, 39 bases, with the frame set at the first base. A distance of 9 bases separates the germline ends of V and J, which lose 3 bases and 5 bases respectively. Ficoll-Paque density gradient centrifugation was used to isolate PBMCs. This clonotype was detected only a few times. This receptor's antigen is unknown. No base-level quality is on record; no much larger clone is a single base apart. Material for sequencing was PBMCs or a T cell subset sorted from them (not recorded which). The V and J genes are TRBV12-3 or TRBV12-4 and TRBJ2-3, with the D gene not confidently named. The sequence derives from a young man who had mild COVID-19 (a few samples of this study predate the infection). The sample titles of this study are shuffled in the database, so cell type and time point are left out; the donor was told from shared clones. The CDR3 sequence is CASSFGRRDTQYF. The DNA sequence reads TGTGCCAGCAGTTTCGGTAGGAGAGATACGCAGTATTTT.